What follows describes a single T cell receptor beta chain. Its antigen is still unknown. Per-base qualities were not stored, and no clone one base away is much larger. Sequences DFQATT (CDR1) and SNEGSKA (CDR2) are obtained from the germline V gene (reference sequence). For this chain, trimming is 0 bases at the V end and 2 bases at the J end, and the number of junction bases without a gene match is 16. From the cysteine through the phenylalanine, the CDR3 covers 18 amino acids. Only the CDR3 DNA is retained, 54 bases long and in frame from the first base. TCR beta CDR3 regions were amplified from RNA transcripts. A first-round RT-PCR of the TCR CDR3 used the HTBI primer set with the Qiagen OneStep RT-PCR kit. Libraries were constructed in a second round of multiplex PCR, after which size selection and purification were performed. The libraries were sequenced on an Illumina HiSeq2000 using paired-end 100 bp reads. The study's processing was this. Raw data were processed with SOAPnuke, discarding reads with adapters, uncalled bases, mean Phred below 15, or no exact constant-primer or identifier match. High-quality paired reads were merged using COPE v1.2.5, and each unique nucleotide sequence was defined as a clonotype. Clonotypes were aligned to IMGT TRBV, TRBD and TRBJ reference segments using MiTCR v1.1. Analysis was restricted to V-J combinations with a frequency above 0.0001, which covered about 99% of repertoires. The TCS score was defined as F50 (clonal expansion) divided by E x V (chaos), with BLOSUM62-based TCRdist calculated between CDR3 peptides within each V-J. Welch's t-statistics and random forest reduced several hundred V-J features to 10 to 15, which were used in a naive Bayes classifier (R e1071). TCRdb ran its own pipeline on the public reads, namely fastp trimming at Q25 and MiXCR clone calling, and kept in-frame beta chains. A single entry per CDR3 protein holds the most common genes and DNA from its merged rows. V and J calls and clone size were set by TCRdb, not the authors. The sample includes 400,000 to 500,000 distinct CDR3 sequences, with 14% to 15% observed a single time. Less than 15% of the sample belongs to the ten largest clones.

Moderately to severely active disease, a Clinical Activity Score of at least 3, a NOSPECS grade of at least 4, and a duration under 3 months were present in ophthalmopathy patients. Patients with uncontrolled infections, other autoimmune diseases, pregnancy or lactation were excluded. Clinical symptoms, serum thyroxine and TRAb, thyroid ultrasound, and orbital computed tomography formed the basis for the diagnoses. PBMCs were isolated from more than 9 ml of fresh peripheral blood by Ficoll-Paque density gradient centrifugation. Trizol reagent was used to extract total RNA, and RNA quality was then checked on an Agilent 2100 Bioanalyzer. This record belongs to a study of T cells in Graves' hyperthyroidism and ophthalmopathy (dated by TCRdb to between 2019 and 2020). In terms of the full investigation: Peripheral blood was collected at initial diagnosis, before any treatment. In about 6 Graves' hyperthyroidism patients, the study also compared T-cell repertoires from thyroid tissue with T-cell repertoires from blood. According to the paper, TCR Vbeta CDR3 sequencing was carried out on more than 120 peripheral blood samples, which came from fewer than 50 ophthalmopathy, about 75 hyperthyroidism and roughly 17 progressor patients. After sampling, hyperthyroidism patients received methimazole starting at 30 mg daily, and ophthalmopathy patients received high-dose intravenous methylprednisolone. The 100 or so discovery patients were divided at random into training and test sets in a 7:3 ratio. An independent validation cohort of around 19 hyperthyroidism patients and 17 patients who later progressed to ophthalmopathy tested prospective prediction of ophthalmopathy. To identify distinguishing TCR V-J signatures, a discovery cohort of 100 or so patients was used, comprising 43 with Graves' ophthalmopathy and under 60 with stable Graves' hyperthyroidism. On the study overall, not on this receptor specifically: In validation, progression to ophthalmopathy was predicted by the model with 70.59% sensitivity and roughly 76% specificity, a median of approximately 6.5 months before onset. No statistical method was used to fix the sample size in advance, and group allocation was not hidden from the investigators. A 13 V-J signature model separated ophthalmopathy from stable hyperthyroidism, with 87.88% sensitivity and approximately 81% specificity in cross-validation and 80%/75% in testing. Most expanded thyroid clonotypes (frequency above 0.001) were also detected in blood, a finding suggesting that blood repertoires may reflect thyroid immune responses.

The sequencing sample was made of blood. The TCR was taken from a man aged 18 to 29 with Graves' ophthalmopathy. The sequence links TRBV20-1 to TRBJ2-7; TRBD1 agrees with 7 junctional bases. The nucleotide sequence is TGCAGTGCTAGAGATCTCTTACAGGGGACGATCGGGCCCTACGAGCAGTACTTC. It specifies CSARDLLQGTIGPYEQYF.